The 13 T cell receptor beta chains reported below all come from one sample, sequenced in a study of shared clonotypes between healthy human individuals. The repertoire was sequenced with immunoSEQ multiplex PCR; TCRdb's copy has only in-frame clones and lacks some. The profile shows about 1.5 million clones, roughly 98% of them singletons. Input material: naive CD4+ T cells sorted from blood. Subset described: CD45RA+ positively selected. These receptors originate from a man aged 25 to 40 in good health.

The chain joins TRBV11-3 to TRBJ2-7; D ambiguous. The CDR3 extends over 13 amino acids. Germline loops: CDR1 SGHNT, CDR2 YENEEA. V lost 3 bases to trimming and J lost 0 bases, with 6 bases between them. CDR3 nucleotide sequence: TGTGCCAGCAGCTTCGAGAGCTCCTACGAGCAGTACTTC. Translation: CASSFESSYEQYF.

CDR3 sequence reads: CAIGISGGSTDTQYF. The CDR3 DNA is TGTGCCATCGGGATTAGCGGGGGGAGCACAGATACGCAGTATTTT. The chain has TRBV10-3 and TRBJ2-3; 10 nucleotides agree with TRBD2. V was pared by 8 bases and J by 0 bases, with 5 bases of the junction left unmatched. Germline lookup yields CDR1 ENHRY and CDR2 SYGVKD. The CDR3 contains 15 residues.

This clone has only one observation. The rearrangement links TRBV15 to TRBJ2-5; TRBD1 aligns across 8 bases. CDR3 length equals 14 residues. Germline CDR1 and CDR2: LNHNV and YYDKDF (reference sequence). J lost 2 bases, V lost 3 bases, and 2 bases had no gene match. The CDR3 is CATSRDRVQETQYF. Here the CDR3 DNA reads TGTGCCACCAGCAGGGACAGGGTACAAGAGACCCAGTACTTC.

Turning to this clone: Other DNA sequences from this sample encode an identical CDR3 as well. The V gene is TRBV27, the J gene TRBJ1-5; D ambiguous. The germline CDR1 and CDR2 sequences are MNHEY and SMNVEV (reference sequence). V lost 3 bases, J lost 6 bases, and 6 bases lay in between. The CDR3 has 12 residues. The CDR3 loop is CASSFWGQPQHF. The CDR3 region has the DNA TGTGCCAGCAGTTTTTGGGGTCAGCCCCAGCATTTT.

The gene calls are TRBV5-3 and TRBJ2-7, with TRBD2 identical over 12 bases. TRBV5-3 is given ORF status, its function remaining uncertain. This CDR3 is 15 amino acids long. V was clipped by 4 bases and J by 1 base; unmatched bases: 3. DNA for the CDR3: TGTGCCAGAAGCGGAGGGACTAGCGGGTCCTACGAGCAGTACTTC. Its translation: CARSGGTSGSYEQYF.

The chain carries TRBV27 and TRBJ1-5, with D possibly TRBD1 on 5 matching bases. Trimming pared 5 bases from V and 6 bases from J, leaving 14 bases between. This CDR3 has 14 amino acids. CDR1 is MNHEY and CDR2 is SMNVEV in the germline V gene (reference sequence). Here the CDR3 reads CASSVTVYLQPQHF. DNA for the CDR3: TGTGCCAGCAGTGTGACAGTGTACCTTCAGCCCCAGCATTTT.

The chain carries TRBV28 and TRBJ2-2; D unresolved. The germline V gene has CDR1 MDHEN and CDR2 SYDVKM. The V and J ends lost 6 bases and 6 bases respectively, with 2 bases between them. CDR3 length: 10 amino acids. In DNA form, the CDR3 reads TGTGCCAGCAGGGCCGGGGAGCTGTTTTTT. Translating gives CASRAGELFF.

Note on this clone: At the DNA level, this CDR3 is encoded by other sequences in the same sample as well. The chain links TRBV7-9 to TRBJ2-1; D perhaps matches TRBD2 (5 bases). Per the germline V gene, CDR1 is SEHNR and CDR2 is FQNEAQ (reference sequence). V lost 5 bases and J 3 bases, leaving 11 bases between the germline ends. This CDR3 comprises 14 residues. CDR3 nucleotides: TGTGCCAGCAGCCCCGGGATATACTACAATGAGCAGTTCTTC. Residues: CASSPGIYYNEQFF.

The chain is built from TRBV11-2 and TRBJ2-1, with unresolved D. V was clipped by 0 bases and J by 9 bases, with 21 bases between them. Germline lookup yields CDR1 SGHAT and CDR2 FQNNGV. The CDR3 loop spans 17 amino acids. The CDR3: CASSLDPPWSAVSEQFF. CDR3 nucleotide sequence: TGTGCCAGCAGCTTAGACCCCCCATGGAGCGCGGTCAGTGAGCAGTTCTTC.

The rearrangement joins TRBV7-8 to TRBJ2-7, with TRBD1 matching over 10 bases. The V gene end was trimmed by 5 bases and the J gene end by 2 bases; junction bases not matched to a gene: 12. Germline CDR1 is SGHVS and CDR2 is FQNEAQ. This CDR3 comprises 17 residues. For the CDR3, the DNA is TGTGCCAGCAGCCCCCGTCGGTCAGGGACAGGGGCCTACGAGCAGTACTTC. Its translation is CASSPRRSGTGAYEQYF.

This rearrangement joins TRBV5-1 to TRBJ2-5; D call uncertain. V dropped 1 base and J dropped 3 bases, with 13 bases sitting between them. CDR3 length equals 15 residues. CDR1 is SGHRS and CDR2 is YFSETQ in the germline V gene. The CDR3 loop is CASSLMVRVKETQYF. CDR3 DNA sequence: TGCGCCAGCAGCTTGATGGTTAGGGTTAAAGAGACCCAGTACTTC. The variable domain in full, with the rest retrieved from reference TRBV5-1 and TRBJ2-5, is KAGVTQTPRYLIKTRGQQVTLSCSPISGHRSVSWYQQTPGQGLQFLFEYFSETQRNKGNFPGRFSGRQFSNSRSEMNVSTLELGDSALYLCASSLMVRVKETQYFGPGTRLLVL.

The J gene is TRBJ2-7, the V gene TRBV5-1; the D call may be TRBD1 or TRBD2 (5 bases each). Trimming removed 2 bases at V and 1 base at J, with 16 bases between. Per germline, CDR1 SGHRS and CDR2 YFSETQ. This CDR3 has 16 residues. The CDR3 DNA reads TGCGCCAGCAGCTTAGGGACGTCTAAACCGTCCTACGAGCAGTACTTC. Its translation: CASSLGTSKPSYEQYF.

The J gene is TRBJ2-4, the V gene TRBV7-9; D is possibly TRBD1 or TRBD2 (5 bases each). V was pared by 7 bases and J by 8 bases, with 12 bases between. This CDR3 comprises 12 residues. Germline CDR1 and CDR2: SEHNR and FQNEAQ (reference sequence). DNA for the CDR3: TGTGCCAGCAACCGGGGACCGGACATTCAGTACTTC. Its protein is CASNRGPDIQYF.